One sample yielded the 18 T cell receptor beta chains listed below, sequenced in a study of CD8 T cells in Susac syndrome (dated by TCRdb to the late 2010s). The library was prepared using the immunoSEQ multiplex PCR assay. RNA was extracted with the RNeasy kit and about 0.45 to 1 ug was reverse transcribed using random hexamers. Starting from the raw public reads, TCRdb applied fastp trimming at Q25, assembled clones with MiXCR and retained in-frame beta chains. For every CDR3 protein sequence, its rows merge into one entry that carries the most common genes and DNA. In this sample the table shows approximately 300,000 distinct CDR3 sequences, 89% of which occur a single time. Clones ranked in the top ten supply approximately 0.18% of the sample. Sequencing was carried out using CD8+ T cells from PBMCs. The receptors were sampled from a human donor with multiple sclerosis.

The rearrangement links TRBV7-3 to TRBJ2-2; D unclear. V lost 2 bases and J lost 5, with 12 bases in between. CDR3 length: 15 amino acids. The germline V gene has CDR1 SGHTA and CDR2 FQGTGA. CDR3 protein: CASSLGWVETGELFF. CDR3 nucleotides: TGTGCCAGCAGCTTAGGTTGGGTTGAAACCGGGGAGCTGTTTTTT.

This sequence joins TRBV19 and TRBJ2-1; 9 bases agree with TRBD1. This CDR3 comprises 15 residues. Germline CDR1 LNHDA, CDR2 SQIVND (reference sequence). The V segment lost 8 bases and the J segment 6 bases; nucleotides outside the gene matches: 11. CDR3 sequence: CASDTGTGLSNEQFF. The CDR3 coding sequence is TGTGCCAGTGATACCGGGACAGGGTTGTCCAATGAGCAGTTCTTC. Filled out from reference TRBV19 and TRBJ2-1, the complete variable domain reads DGGITQSPKYLFRKEGQNVTLSCEQNLNHDAMYWYRQDPGQGLRLIYYSQIVNDFQKGDIAEGYSVSREKKESFPLTVTSAQKNPTAFYLCASDTGTGLSNEQFFGPGTRLTVL.

This clonotype appeared a single time. The rearrangement joins TRBV6-4 to TRBJ2-1; D remains unclear. Trimming cost V 4 bases and J 1 base, with 11 bases left between them. CDR3 length: 15 amino acids. Germline values: CDR1 MRHNA, CDR2 SNTAGT. CDR3 sequence: CASSARTGSYNEQFF. CDR3 DNA: TGTGCCAGCAGTGCCCGCACCGGGTCCTACAATGAGCAGTTCTTC.

The chain combines TRBV12-3 or TRBV12-4 with TRBJ2-1, with 9 bases that match TRBD1. Trimming took 5 bases from V and 6 from J; bases not matched to a gene: 8. The CDR3 is 15 residues long. The CDR3 DNA follows: TGTGCCAGCAGTATTCGGGACAGGGTCACCAATGAGCAGTTCTTC. Its protein product is CASSIRDRVTNEQFF.

The chain has TRBV6-1 and TRBJ1-5; D is unresolved. Germline loops: CDR1 MNHNS, CDR2 SASEGT. This CDR3 has 15 amino acids. Trimming cost V 4 bases and J 6 bases, with 16 bases left between them. CDR3 sequence (DNA): TGTGCCAGCAGTGGTTGGGAAGAGAAGGGTCAGCCCCAGCATTTT. Translating it yields CASSGWEEKGQPQHF.

This clonotype was found a few times. V and J are TRBV5-5 and TRBJ1-5, with TRBD1 as a possible D gene (5 bases). The CDR3 is 14 residues long. Looked up from germline, CDR1 is SGHKS and CDR2 is YYEKEE (reference sequence). Trimming cost V 4 bases and J 7 bases, with 15 bases left between them. In nucleotides, the CDR3 is TGTGCCAGCAGCAGGTGGGGGTCCGGGCAGCCCCAGCATTTT. Translating gives CASSRWGSGQPQHF.

The chain has TRBV3-1 and TRBJ2-7; D is perhaps TRBD1 or TRBD2 (5 bases each). V was shortened by 8 bases and J by 6 bases, with 20 bases between the two germline ends. CDR3 length: 14 amino acids. From germline, CDR1 is LGHDT and CDR2 YNNKEL (reference sequence). The CDR3 DNA is TGTGCCAGCCGCGCACGGGGACGCGTTCGCGAGCAGTACTTC. It encodes CASRARGRVREQYF.

This clonotype was detected a few times. The chain combines TRBV6-4 with TRBJ2-3; 8 bases line up with TRBD2. Germline CDR1 and CDR2: MRHNA and SNTAGT. The length of the CDR3 is 15 residues. V lost 2 bases and J lost 6; bases outside the gene matches: 7. CDR3 residues: CASSDKAGAADTQYF. CDR3 coding DNA: TGTGCCAGCAGTGACAAAGCGGGAGCGGCGGATACGCAGTATTTT.

The chain employs TRBV2 and TRBJ2-7; maybe TRBD1 (5 bases). Germline CDR1 and CDR2: SNHLY and FYNNEI. The CDR3 is 16 amino acids. V was trimmed by 1 base and J by 0 bases, leaving 13 bases between them. CDR3 residues: CASSEEGRTSSYEQYF. The DNA of the CDR3 is TGTGCCAGCAGTGAAGAGGGGCGGACGAGCTCCTACGAGCAGTACTTC.

The rearrangement joins TRBV11-2 to TRBJ1-6, with D maybe TRBD1 (6 bases). The V end was cut by 0 bases, the J end by 3 bases, with 6 bases between. Germline assignment: CDR1 SGHAT and CDR2 FQNNGV. The CDR3 contains 15 residues. CDR3 DNA sequence: TGTGCCAGCAGCTTAGAAGGGGGCTATAATTCACCCCTCCACTTT. Amino acids: CASSLEGGYNSPLHF.

The V call is TRBV5-1, the J call TRBJ2-7; D remains ambiguous. This CDR3 is 13 amino acids long. Trimming took off 2 bases at V and 1 base at J, with 7 bases between the two ends. Per the germline V gene, CDR1 is SGHRS and CDR2 is YFSETQ. The CDR3 nucleotides read TGCGCCAGCAGCTTTTCCCGATCCTACGAGCAGTACTTC. It yields the protein CASSFSRSYEQYF.

The chain joins TRBV11-3 to TRBJ2-7; D uncertain. The CDR3 contains 15 residues. Germline CDR1 is SGHNT and CDR2 is YENEEA. The germline V and J ends were trimmed by 4 bases and 0 bases, with 13 bases remaining between them. CDR3: CASSWRTPSSYEQYF. The CDR3 bases are TGTGCCAGCAGCTGGAGAACACCTAGCTCCTACGAGCAGTACTTC.

The CDR3 nucleotides read TGTGCCAGCAGTTTTAGCGGGGCCGGCCCTCAGCAGTTCTTC. It specifies CASSFSGAGPQQFF. The chain employs TRBV27 and TRBJ2-1; 8 bases map to TRBD2. This CDR3 is built from 14 residues. Germline CDR1 MNHEY, CDR2 SMNVEV (reference sequence). Trimming cost V 3 bases and J 11 bases; bases outside gene matches: 9.

The gene calls are TRBV19 and TRBJ1-5; weak D call: TRBD1 (6 bases). The CDR3 is 15 amino acids. The germline V gene has CDR1 LNHDA and CDR2 SQIVND (reference sequence). With 6 bases removed from V and 11 bases from J, the gap between germline ends came to 23 bases. The CDR3 is CASSLWGADTQAQHF. DNA of the CDR3: TGTGCCAGTAGCTTGTGGGGGGCGGACACGCAGGCCCAGCATTTT.

This clonotype has only one observation. This chain joins TRBV24-1 and TRBJ2-3; unclear D gene. Trimming pared 5 bases from V and 5 bases from J, leaving 13 bases between. The V gene's germline CDR1 is KGHDR and CDR2 SFDVKD. The CDR3 contains 14 residues. CDR3 coding DNA: TGTGCCACCAGTGCTATTTATTCGGGAGATACGCAGTATTTT. It translates to CATSAIYSGDTQYF.

The rearrangement uses TRBV28 and TRBJ2-7, with 10 bases fitting TRBD2. V dropped 3 bases and J dropped 6; count of bases not matched to a gene: 8. The length of the CDR3 is 15 residues. The germline CDR1 and CDR2 sequences are MDHEN and SYDVKM. The CDR3: CASSLLLAGAGEQYF. The CDR3 bases are TGTGCCAGCAGTTTGCTTCTAGCGGGAGCGGGCGAGCAGTACTTC.

The chain carries TRBV30 and TRBJ2-7; 10 bases agree with TRBD2. The CDR3 loop spans 16 amino acids. CDR1 and CDR2 (germline): GTSNPN, SVGIG (reference sequence). The ends lost 0 bases at V and 0 bases at J; junction bases unmatched: 5. CDR3 sequence: CAWSVPTSGASYEQYF. CDR3 DNA sequence: TGTGCCTGGAGTGTACCCACTAGCGGGGCCTCCTACGAGCAGTACTTC. Full variable domain (rest looked up from reference TRBV30 and TRBJ2-7): SQTIHQWPATLVQPVGSPLSLECTVEGTSNPNLYWYRQAAGRGLQLLFYSVGIGQISSEVPQNLSASRPQDRQFILSSKKLLLSDSGFYLCAWSVPTSGASYEQYFGPGTRLTVT.

The chain recombines TRBV28 with TRBJ2-7; D remains ambiguous. This CDR3 comprises 13 residues. V shed 10 bases and J shed 5 bases, with 18 bases lying between them. CDR1 is MDHEN, CDR2 SYDVKM, per germline. The CDR3 DNA is TGTGCCACCGGCGTCCCCCTTAGGGACGAGCAGTACTTC. Translated, it gives CATGVPLRDEQYF. The whole variable domain, filled in from reference TRBV28 and TRBJ2-7, reads DVKVTQSSRYLVKRTGEKVFLECVQDMDHENMFWYRQDPGLGLRLIYFSYDVKMKEKGDIPEGYSVSREKKERFSLILESASTNQTSMYLCATGVPLRDEQYFGPGTRLTVT.